These 6 T cell receptor beta chains came from one sample sequenced in a study of cytomegalovirus exposure and HLA in healthy donors. The PCR contained 60 Vbeta and 13 Jbeta primers. Measured with immunoSEQ multiplex PCR; TCRdb has only the in-frame clones, and not every one. The sample records 150,000 to 200,000 clones, roughly 74% being singletons. The sample was PBMCs. The receptors originated from a woman in her 40s in good health and CMV-seropositive.

The V call is TRBV25-1, the J call TRBJ2-3; 7 positions match TRBD1. V was pared by 2 bases and J by 2 bases, with 1 base of the junction left unmatched. CDR1 and CDR2 from the germline V gene are MGHDK and SYGVNS. The CDR3 has 14 amino acids. Written as DNA, the CDR3 is TGTGCCAGCAGTGAAGGACAGGACACAGATACGCAGTATTTT. This gives the protein CASSEGQDTDTQYF.

CDR3 sequence reads: CAISAILGQANTEAFF. In DNA form, the CDR3 reads TGTGCCATCAGTGCAATTCTGGGACAGGCCAACACTGAAGCTTTCTTT. The chain is built from TRBV10-3 and TRBJ1-1; 8 bases match TRBD1. The CDR3 runs 16 residues. Trimming cost V 4 bases and J 2 bases; bases outside gene matches: 9. Per germline, CDR1 ENHRY and CDR2 SYGVKD.

The V and J genes are TRBV28 and TRBJ2-4; possibly TRBD1 for D (6 bases). CDR1 and CDR2 (germline): MDHEN, SYDVKM. Trimming removed 8 bases at V and 7 bases at J, with 15 bases between. CDR3 size: 13 residues. The CDR3 DNA sequence: TGTGCCAGCGGGGGCCTGGCATCCAACATTCAGTACTTC. Translated: CASGGLASNIQYF.

The chain couples TRBV4-1 to TRBJ2-1; TRBD1 aligns across 9 bases. Trimming took 0 bases from V and 6 from J; bases not matched to a gene: 9. Looked up from germline, CDR1 is MGHRA and CDR2 is YSYEKL. The CDR3 runs 17 residues. This CDR3 reads CASSQDDRDRAGNEQFF. The CDR3 DNA is TGCGCCAGCAGCCAAGACGACCGGGACAGGGCGGGCAATGAGCAGTTCTTC.

This chain links TRBV9 with TRBJ1-1, with D possibly TRBD1 on 6 matching bases. Germline assignment: CDR1 SGDLS and CDR2 YYNGEE. V was trimmed by 1 base and J by 0 bases, leaving 7 bases between them. The CDR3 sequence is 14 residues long. CDR3 in amino acids: CASSVRDMNTEAFF. The CDR3 DNA follows: TGTGCCAGCAGCGTAAGGGACATGAACACTGAAGCTTTCTTT.

This clone was counted a few times. In nucleotides, the CDR3 is TGTGCCAGCAGCTTAGCAGCCACAGGGAAGTACGAGCAGTACTTC. It specifies CASSLAATGKYEQYF. The chain recombines TRBV7-9 with TRBJ2-7; tentatively, D is TRBD1 (6 bases). The germline gives CDR1 SEHNR, CDR2 FQNEAQ (reference sequence). Deletions cut 0 bases from V and 4 bases from J, with 13 bases between. CDR3 size: 15 residues.